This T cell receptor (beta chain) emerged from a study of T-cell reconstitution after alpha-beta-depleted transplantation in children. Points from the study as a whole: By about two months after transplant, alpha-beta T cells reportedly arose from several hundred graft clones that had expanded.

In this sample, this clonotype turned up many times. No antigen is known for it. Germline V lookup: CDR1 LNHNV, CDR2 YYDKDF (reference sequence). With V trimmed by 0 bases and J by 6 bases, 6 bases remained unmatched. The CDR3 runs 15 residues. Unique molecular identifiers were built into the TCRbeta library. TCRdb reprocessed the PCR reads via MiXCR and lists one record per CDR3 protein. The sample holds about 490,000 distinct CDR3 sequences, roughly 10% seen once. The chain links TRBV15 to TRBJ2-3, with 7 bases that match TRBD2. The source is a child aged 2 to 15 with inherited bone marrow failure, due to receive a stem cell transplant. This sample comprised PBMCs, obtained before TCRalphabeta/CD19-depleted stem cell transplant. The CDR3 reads CATSRDWGREDTQYF. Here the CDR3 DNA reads TGTGCCACCAGCAGAGATTGGGGGAGGGAGGATACGCAGTATTTT. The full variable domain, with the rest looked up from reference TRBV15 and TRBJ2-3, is DAMVIQNPRYQVTQFGKPVTLSCSQTLNHNVMYWYQQKSSQAPKLLFHYYDKDFNNEADTPDNFQSRRPNTSFCFLDIRSPGLGDTAMYLCATSRDWGREDTQYFGPGTRLTVL.